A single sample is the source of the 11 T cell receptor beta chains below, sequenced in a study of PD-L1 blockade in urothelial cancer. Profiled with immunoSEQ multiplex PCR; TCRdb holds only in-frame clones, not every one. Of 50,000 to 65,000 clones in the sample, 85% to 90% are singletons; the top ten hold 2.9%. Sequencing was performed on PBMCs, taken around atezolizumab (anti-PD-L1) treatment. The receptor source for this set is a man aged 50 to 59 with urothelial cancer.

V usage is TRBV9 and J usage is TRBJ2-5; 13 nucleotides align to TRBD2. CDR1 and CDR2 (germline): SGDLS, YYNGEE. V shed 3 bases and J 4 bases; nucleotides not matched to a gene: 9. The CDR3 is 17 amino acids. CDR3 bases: TGTGCCAGCAGCGCTCAACGGACTAGCGGGAGCACAGAGACCCAGTACTTC. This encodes CASSAQRTSGSTETQYF.

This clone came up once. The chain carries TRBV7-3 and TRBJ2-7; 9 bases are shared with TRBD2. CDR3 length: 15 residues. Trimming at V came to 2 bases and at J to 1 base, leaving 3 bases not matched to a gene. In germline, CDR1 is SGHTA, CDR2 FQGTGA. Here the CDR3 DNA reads TGTGCCAGCAGCTTAGGGACTAGCAGGTCCTACGAGCAGTACTTC. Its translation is CASSLGTSRSYEQYF.

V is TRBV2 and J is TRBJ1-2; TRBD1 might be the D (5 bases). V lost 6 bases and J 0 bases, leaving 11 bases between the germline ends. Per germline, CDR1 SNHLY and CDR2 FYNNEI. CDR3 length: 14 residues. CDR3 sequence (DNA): TGTGCCAGCAGGGTACAGGCAGCTAACTATGGCTACACCTTC. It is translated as CASRVQAANYGYTF.

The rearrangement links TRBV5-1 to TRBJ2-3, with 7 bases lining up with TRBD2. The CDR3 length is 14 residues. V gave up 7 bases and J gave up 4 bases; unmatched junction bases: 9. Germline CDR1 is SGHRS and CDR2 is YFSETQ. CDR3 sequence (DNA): TGCGCCAGCCACTTTGGGGGGGAATCAGATACGCAGTATTTT. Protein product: CASHFGGESDTQYF.

CDR3 DNA: TGTGCCAGCAGCTTGGGGGCAGGGCCGGGTTCACCCCTCCACTTT. Its protein is CASSLGAGPGSPLHF. The V call is TRBV5-4, the J call TRBJ1-6; TRBD1 is a possible D gene (5 bases). This CDR3 has 15 amino acids. From germline, CDR1 is SGHNT and CDR2 YYREEE (reference sequence). V lost 0 bases and J 9 bases, leaving 13 bases between the germline ends.

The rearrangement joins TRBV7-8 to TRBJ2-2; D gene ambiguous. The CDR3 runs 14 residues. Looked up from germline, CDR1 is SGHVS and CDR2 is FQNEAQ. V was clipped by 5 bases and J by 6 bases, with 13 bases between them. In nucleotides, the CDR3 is TGTGCCAGCAGCCCGATTAGTATGTCCGGGGAGCTGTTTTTT. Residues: CASSPISMSGELFF. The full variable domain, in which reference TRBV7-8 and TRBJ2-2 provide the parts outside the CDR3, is GAGVSQSPRYKVAKRGQDVALRCDPISGHVSLFWYQQALGQGPEFLTYFQNEAQLDKSGLPSDRFFAERPEGSVSTLKIQRTQQEDSAVYLCASSPISMSGELFFGEGSRLTVL.

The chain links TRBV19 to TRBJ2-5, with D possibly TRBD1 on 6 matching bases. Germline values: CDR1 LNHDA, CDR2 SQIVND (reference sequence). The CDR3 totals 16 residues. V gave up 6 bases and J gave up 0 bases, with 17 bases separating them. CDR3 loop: CASSPYRVGYQETQYF. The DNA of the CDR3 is TGTGCCAGTAGCCCATACAGGGTGGGGTACCAAGAGACCCAGTACTTC.

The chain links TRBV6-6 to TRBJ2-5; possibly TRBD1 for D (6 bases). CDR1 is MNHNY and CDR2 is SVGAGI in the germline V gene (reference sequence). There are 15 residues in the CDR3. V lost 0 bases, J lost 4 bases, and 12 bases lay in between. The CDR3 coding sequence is TGTGCCAGCAGTTACTCGAGCCCAGGGGTAGAGACCCAGTACTTC. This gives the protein CASSYSSPGVETQYF.

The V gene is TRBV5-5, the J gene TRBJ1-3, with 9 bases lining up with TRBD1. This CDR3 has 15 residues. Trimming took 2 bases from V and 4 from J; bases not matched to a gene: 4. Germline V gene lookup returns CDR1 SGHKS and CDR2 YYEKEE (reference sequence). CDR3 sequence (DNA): TGTGCCAGCAGCTTAACCGGGACAGGGGGAAACACCATATATTTT. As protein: CASSLTGTGGNTIYF.

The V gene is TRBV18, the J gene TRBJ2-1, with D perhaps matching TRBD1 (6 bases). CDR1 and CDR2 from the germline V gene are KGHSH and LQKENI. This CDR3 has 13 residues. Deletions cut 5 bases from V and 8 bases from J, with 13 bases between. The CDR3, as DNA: TGTGCCAGCTCATCCTTACAGGGCCATGAGCAGTTCTTC. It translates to CASSSLQGHEQFF.

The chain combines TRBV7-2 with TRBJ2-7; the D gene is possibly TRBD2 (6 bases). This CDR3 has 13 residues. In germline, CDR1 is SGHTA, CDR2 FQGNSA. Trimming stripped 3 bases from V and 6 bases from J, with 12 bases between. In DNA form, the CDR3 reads TGTGCCAGCAGCTTCCGGGAGACTCGCGAGCAGTACTTC. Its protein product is CASSFRETREQYF.